The 28 T cell receptor beta chains listed next were all sequenced from one sample in a study of cytomegalovirus exposure and HLA in healthy donors (dated by TCRdb to 2016 to 2017). Library prep was done by the immunoSEQ multiplex PCR assay. For the multiplex PCR, a mixture combining 60 forward primers for TCR Vbeta segments and 13 reverse primers for TCR Jbeta segments was used. The clones in this table, taken by TCRdb from immuneACCESS, are in-frame only. Not every clone is retained; where verified, under half of the shortfall comes from an unresolved V gene, and the cause of the rest is unknown. Present in this sample are about 180,000 clones, approximately 79% of which were seen just once. Under 0.9% of the sample goes to the ten largest clones. Sequences were obtained from PBMCs. The receptors were gathered from a woman aged 40 to 55 in good health and CMV-seronegative.

The chain combines TRBV7-2 with TRBJ1-1; no firm D call. Germline V lookup: CDR1 SGHTA, CDR2 FQGNSA. The CDR3 is 14 amino acids. The V end was cut by 3 bases, the J end by 2 bases, with 10 bases between. CDR3 in amino acids: CASSLETANTEAFF. CDR3 in DNA: TGTGCCAGCAGCTTGGAGACGGCAAACACTGAAGCTTTCTTT.

V is TRBV28 and J is TRBJ2-2, with D uncertain. This CDR3 comprises 15 residues. V lost 3 bases and J lost 5, with 13 bases in between. The germline gives CDR1 MDHEN, CDR2 SYDVKM. The CDR3 coding sequence is TGTGCCAGCAGTTTCCCCAGTGGGCGAACCGGGGAGCTGTTTTTT. This encodes CASSFPSGRTGELFF.

Here the CDR3 DNA reads TGTGCCAGCAGCCGGGAGGTCGGGAGTTACGAGCAGTACTTC. Its translation is CASSREVGSYEQYF. The chain carries TRBV6-6 and TRBJ2-7, with 7 bases that match TRBD2. The V segment lost 6 bases and the J segment 4 bases; nucleotides outside the gene matches: 9. The CDR3 is made up of 14 amino acids. The germline CDR1 and CDR2 sequences are MNHNY and SVGAGI (reference sequence).

The chain has TRBV6-1 and TRBJ1-5; 11 nucleotides align to TRBD1. Losses at the gene ends were 6 bases for V and 4 bases for J; bases not matched to a gene: 5. The germline V gene has CDR1 MNHNS and CDR2 SASEGT. The CDR3 loop spans 15 amino acids. The CDR3 bases are TGTGCCAGCAGCCCGGGACAGGGGGATAATCAGCCCCAGCATTTT. Its translation is CASSPGQGDNQPQHF.

The chain recombines TRBV21-1 with TRBJ1-2; the table's D call of TRBD1 was not tested on the DNA. TRBV21-1 is termed a pseudogene. The CDR3 runs to 15 residues. This CDR3 reads CASHPRNESNYGYTF. The CDR3 DNA sequence: TGTGCCAGCCACCCCAGGAATGAGTCTAACTATGGCTACACCTTC.

The chain couples TRBV4-1 to TRBJ1-5, with 7 bases aligning to TRBD1. This CDR3 is built from 15 residues. Germline V gene data show CDR1 as MGHRA and CDR2 as YSYEKL. V dropped 0 bases and J dropped 7; count of bases not matched to a gene: 6. This chain's CDR3 is CASSQDRGSDQPQHF. The CDR3 coding sequence is TGCGCCAGCAGCCAAGACAGGGGGTCGGACCAGCCCCAGCATTTT.

The sample holds a few counts of this clone. The genes are TRBV5-1 and TRBJ1-1; 7 nucleotides match TRBD1. CDR1 and CDR2 (germline): SGHRS, YFSETQ. The V segment lost 0 bases and the J segment 3 bases; nucleotides outside the gene matches: 5. The CDR3 runs 15 residues. The CDR3 spells CASSLAAGGYTEAFF. For the CDR3, the DNA is TGCGCCAGCAGCTTGGCCGCAGGGGGGTACACTGAAGCTTTCTTT.

This chain joins TRBV4-3 and TRBJ2-5; possibly TRBD2 for D (6 bases). The J call is in doubt because the DNA end fits TRBJ2-7 better. The CDR3 length is 18 residues. Looked up from germline, CDR1 is LGHNA and CDR2 is YSLEER. This chain's CDR3 is CASSQYWTGVSEGYEQYF. The CDR3 DNA reads TGCGCCAGCAGCCAATATTGGACGGGAGTATCTGAGGGCTACGAGCAGTACTTC.

This sequence joins TRBV2 and TRBJ2-5; 7 bases map to TRBD1. Germline V CDR1 and CDR2: SNHLY, FYNNEI. J gave up 5 bases and V 4 bases, and 7 bases lay outside the gene matches. The CDR3 consists of 14 residues. CDR3 coding DNA: TGTGCCAGCAGTGTAAGGGGGCAAGGGGAGACCCAGTACTTC. It yields the protein CASSVRGQGETQYF.

J is TRBJ1-4 and V is TRBV6-5; D is undetermined. The germline V gene has CDR1 MNHEY and CDR2 SVGAGI. There are 14 residues in the CDR3. Trimming took 5 bases from V and 3 from J, leaving 10 bases between them. The CDR3 here is CASSASPANEKLFF. As DNA, the CDR3 is TGTGCCAGCAGTGCCTCCCCGGCTAATGAAAAACTGTTTTTT.

This clone has a single count. This chain joins TRBV5-1 and TRBJ2-4; TRBD1 might be the D (6 bases). This CDR3 is built from 16 residues. V gave up 0 bases and J gave up 1 base, with 11 bases separating them. CDR1 SGHRS and CDR2 YFSETQ come from the germline V gene. The CDR3 DNA reads TGCGCCAGCAGCTTGGCAAGGGGGAAGGCCAAAAACATTCAGTACTTC. Residues: CASSLARGKAKNIQYF.

CDR3 sequence (DNA): TGTGCCAGCAGCCCACTAACAGGCAACTACGAAACCCAGTACTTC. As protein: CASSPLTGNYETQYF. This chain uses TRBV7-2 with TRBJ2-5; D possibly corresponds to TRBD1 (5 bases). Germline CDR1 is SGHTA and CDR2 is FQGNSA. Trimming took 5 bases from V and 8 from J, leaving 21 bases between them. The CDR3 totals 15 residues.

The rearrangement joins TRBV27 to TRBJ1-4, with TRBD1 as a possible D gene (6 bases). Per the germline V gene, CDR1 is MNHEY and CDR2 is SMNVEV (reference sequence). The CDR3 runs to 14 residues. Trimming removed 10 bases at V and 0 bases at J, with 12 bases between. Here the CDR3 DNA reads TGTGCCACCGGGGGGCTTGCAACTAATGAAAAACTGTTTTTT. Protein: CATGGLATNEKLFF.

This rearrangement joins TRBV10-2 to TRBJ1-1, with D hard to call. CDR1 WSHSY and CDR2 SAAADI come from the germline V gene. The CDR3 extends over 14 amino acids. V was pared by 2 bases and J by 4 bases, with 11 bases between. CDR3 DNA: TGCGCCAGCAGTGAGACCAAAACCGGCACTGAAGCTTTCTTT. This codes for CASSETKTGTEAFF.

The chain is built from TRBV2 and TRBJ2-5; 15 bases are shared with TRBD2. Per the germline V gene, CDR1 is SNHLY and CDR2 is FYNNEI. The CDR3 loop spans 17 amino acids. V shed 0 bases, J shed 5 bases, and the junction held 4 bases outside the gene matches. CDR3 DNA sequence: TGTGCCAGCAGTGAAGCCTTTGGACTAGCGGGAGGGGAGACCCAGTACTTC. Residues: CASSEAFGLAGGETQYF.

V gene TRBV5-1 combines with J gene TRBJ2-3; 7 bases line up with TRBD1. This CDR3 comprises 14 residues. Germline V gene data show CDR1 as SGHRS and CDR2 as YFSETQ. The junction had 5 bases not matched to a gene; V was cut back by 1 base and J by 6 bases. CDR3 sequence reads: CASSLSTGSDTQYF. Written as DNA, the CDR3 is TGCGCCAGCAGCTTGTCGACAGGGTCGGATACGCAGTATTTT.

This clone has only one observation. The J gene is TRBJ1-5, the V gene TRBV7-8; TRBD1 agrees at 7 bases. V lost 3 bases and J lost 3; bases outside the gene matches: 2. From germline, CDR1 is SGHVS and CDR2 FQNEAQ. The CDR3 extends over 14 amino acids. The CDR3 reads CASSFDRDNQPQHF. CDR3 DNA: TGTGCCAGCAGCTTCGACAGGGACAATCAGCCCCAGCATTTT. Supplemented by reference TRBV7-8 and TRBJ1-5, the full variable domain reads GAGVSQSPRYKVAKRGQDVALRCDPISGHVSLFWYQQALGQGPEFLTYFQNEAQLDKSGLPSDRFFAERPEGSVSTLKIQRTQQEDSAVYLCASSFDRDNQPQHFGDGTRLSIL.

The chain carries TRBV25-1 and TRBJ1-2, with 7 positions matching TRBD1. Germline CDR1 and CDR2: MGHDK and SYGVNS. Trimming took 2 bases from V and 8 from J; bases not matched to a gene: 14. This CDR3 has 16 residues. The CDR3 region is CASSEISTGQAGGYTF. In DNA, the CDR3 is TGTGCCAGCAGTGAAATTTCTACCGGACAGGCCGGGGGCTACACCTTC.

J is TRBJ1-5 and V is TRBV6-1; D not resolved. Germline V gives CDR1 MNHNS, CDR2 SASEGT. The V gene lost 4 bases and the J gene lost 2 bases, with 6 bases spanning the gap. CDR3 size: 13 residues. Here the CDR3 DNA reads TGTGCCAGCAGTGCCCAGGGCAATCAGCCCCAGCATTTT. It encodes CASSAQGNQPQHF.

The rearrangement links TRBV5-4 to TRBJ2-1; TRBD2 aligns across 7 bases. CDR1 is SGHNT, CDR2 YYREEE, per germline (reference sequence). V lost 0 bases, J lost 6 bases, and 9 bases stayed unmatched. CDR3 length: 16 amino acids. CDR3 amino acids: CASSLAGLAETNEQFF. The CDR3 region has the DNA TGTGCCAGCAGCTTGGCGGGTCTAGCGGAGACCAATGAGCAGTTCTTC.

This rearrangement joins TRBV2 to TRBJ2-3, with 12 bases lining up with TRBD2. J was trimmed by 7 bases and V by 5 bases; bases with no gene match: 7. CDR1 is SNHLY, CDR2 FYNNEI, per germline. The CDR3 is made up of 15 amino acids. The CDR3 sequence: CASSSSGGALNTQYF. CDR3 nucleotides: TGTGCCAGCAGTTCTAGCGGGGGGGCGCTAAATACGCAGTATTTT.

About this clone: The same CDR3 arises from other DNA sequences in this sample as well. The chain recombines TRBV7-2 with TRBJ2-7; 9 nucleotides align to TRBD2. The V and J ends lost 5 bases and 2 bases, in that order; junction bases with no gene match: 4. Per the germline V gene, CDR1 is SGHTA and CDR2 is FQGNSA. This CDR3 has 14 residues. The CDR3, as DNA: TGTGCCAGCAGCCTTAGCGGGAGAGCCTACGAGCAGTACTTC. The encoded protein is CASSLSGRAYEQYF. Using reference TRBV7-2 and TRBJ2-7 for the parts outside the CDR3, the full variable domain is GAGVSQSPSNKVTEKGKDVELRCDPISGHTALYWYRQSLGQGLEFLIYFQGNSAPDKSGLPSDRFSAERTGGSVSTLTIQRTQQEDSAVYLCASSLSGRAYEQYFGPGTRLTVT.

The chain joins TRBV6-5 to TRBJ1-2, with a weak D call TRBD1 (6 bases). Trimming pared 5 bases from V and 8 bases from J, leaving 12 bases between. Germline-derived CDR1 and CDR2 are MNHEY and SVGAGI. This CDR3 has 12 amino acids. The CDR3 DNA follows: TGTGCCAGCAGTCGCCGAGGGGGAGGCTACACCTTC. As protein: CASSRRGGGYTF.

V gene TRBV6-5 combines with J gene TRBJ1-1; weak D call: TRBD1 (5 bases). Germline assignment: CDR1 MNHEY and CDR2 SVGAGI. The CDR3 is made up of 14 amino acids. Trimming took 2 bases from V and 1 from J, leaving 8 bases between them. CDR3 region: CASSYTTGNTEAFF. The CDR3 DNA is TGTGCCAGCAGTTACACAACAGGGAACACTGAAGCTTTCTTT.

Turning to this clone: Here the CDR3 omits its conserved ending phenylalanine or tryptophan, so a read error is the likely source. The chain is built from TRBV6-5 and TRBJ2-7; weak D call: TRBD1 (5 bases). Trimming removed 4 bases from V and 0 bases from J, with 13 bases in between. Germline V gene data show CDR1 as MNHEY and CDR2 as SVGAGI. The CDR3 loop spans 15 amino acids. The CDR3 sequence: CASSWGRSFSYEQYS. Here the CDR3 DNA reads TGTGCCAGCAGTTGGGGCAGGTCGTTCTCCTACGAGCAGTACTCC.

CDR3 amino acids: CASSLGGDTQYF. In DNA form, the CDR3 reads TGTGCCAGTAGTTTAGGGGGGGACACGCAGTATTTT. V gene TRBV19 combines with J gene TRBJ2-3, with D perhaps TRBD2 (7 bases). This CDR3 comprises 12 residues. Looked up from germline, CDR1 is LNHDA and CDR2 is SQIVND (reference sequence). V lost 5 bases and J 9 bases, leaving 12 bases between the germline ends.

V and J are TRBV19 and TRBJ1-2; tentative D call: TRBD1 (5 bases). This CDR3 is 15 amino acids long. Germline V lookup: CDR1 LNHDA, CDR2 SQIVND (reference sequence). Trimming removed 0 bases at V and 2 bases at J, with 10 bases between. In nucleotides, the CDR3 is TGTGCCAGTAGTATAGAGCCCGGGGGGAACTATGGCTACACCTTC. Translating gives CASSIEPGGNYGYTF.

V gene TRBV5-1 combines with J gene TRBJ1-1, with TRBD1 identical over 10 bases. Germline V gene sequence: CDR1 SGHRS, CDR2 YFSETQ. This CDR3 is 14 amino acids long. V shed 0 bases and J 11 bases; nucleotides not matched to a gene: 7. DNA of the CDR3: TGCGCCAGCAGCTTGGGACGGGGACAGGGGAGGGCTTTCTTT. Translated, it gives CASSLGRGQGRAFF.